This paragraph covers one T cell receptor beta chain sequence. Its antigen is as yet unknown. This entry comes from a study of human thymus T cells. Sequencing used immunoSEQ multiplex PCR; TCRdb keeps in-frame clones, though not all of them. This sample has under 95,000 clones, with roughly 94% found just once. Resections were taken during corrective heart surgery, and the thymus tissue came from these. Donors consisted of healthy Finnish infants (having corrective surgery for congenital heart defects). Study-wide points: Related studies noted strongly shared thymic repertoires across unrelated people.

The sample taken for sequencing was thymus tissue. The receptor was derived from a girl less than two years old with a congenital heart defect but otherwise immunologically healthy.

In DNA form, the CDR3 reads TGTGCCAGCAGCTTAATAGGGGGACTAGCGGGAAAAGGGGCCTACGAGCAGTACTTC. Its translation is CASSLIGGLAGKGAYEQYF. The chain recombines TRBV7-2 with TRBJ2-7; 13 nucleotides align to TRBD2. The length of the CDR3 is 19 residues. The junction had 12 bases not matched to a gene; V was cut back by 2 bases and J by 2 bases. Germline CDR1 reads SGHTA; CDR2 reads FQGNSA.